Listed below are T cell receptor beta chains from one sample, sequenced in a study of blood T cell repertoires in COVID-19. The protocol was immunoSEQ multiplex PCR, while the TCRdb copy is restricted to in-frame clones and leaves out a portion. The sample has approximately 61,000 clones; roughly three quarters are singletons. Sequences were obtained from peripheral blood. The receptors derive from a woman in her seventies with acute or convalescent COVID-19. The CDR3 runs from the conserved cysteine through the conserved F or W. D genes are given only for firm matches. Part of the rows lack a size; the others show once, few, many or a class for expanded clones.

TRBD1,TRBV14,16,TRBJ1-2,-,TGTGCCATTAGCCTTGGACAGGGAGCTTCTAACTATGGCTACACCTTC,CAISLGQGASNYGYTF
TRBD2,TRBV7-9,14,TRBJ2-5,-,TGTGCCAGCTTGAGGACTAGCGGGGGAGAGACCCAGTACTTC,CASLRTSGGETQYF
TRBD1,TRBV6-5,14,TRBJ1-1,-,TGTGCCAGCAAAATGCAGGGGGCGAGGACTGAAGCTTTCTTT,CASKMQGARTEAFF
-,TRBV10-2,12,TRBJ2-7,-,TGCGCCAGCCGGACTCAAAACTACGAGCAGTACTTC,CASRTQNYEQYF
-,TRBV7-6,16,TRBJ2-5,-,TGTGCCAGCAGCTTAGCGACTAGGGGGGGCCAAGAGACCCAGTACTTC,CASSLATRGGQETQYF
TRBD2,TRBV10-3,15,TRBJ2-3,-,TGTGCCACCAGATGGGGACTAGGGGACACAGATACGCAGTATTTT,CATRWGLGDTDTQYF
-,TRBV6-1,16,TRBJ2-2,many,TGTGCCAGCAGTGAAGCCGGGTTCTGGAACACCGGGGAGCTGTTTTTT,CASSEAGFWNTGELFF
-,TRBV29-1,10,TRBJ2-7,-,TGCAGCGTTCGGGGAAACGAGCAGTACTTC,CSVRGNEQYF
-,TRBV29-1,12,TRBJ1-3,-,TGCAGCGTTGGCAGCTCTGGAAACACCATATATTTT,CSVGSSGNTIYF
TRBD1,TRBV11-2,17,TRBJ1-3,-,TGTGCCAGCAGCCCATGGGGAACAGGGGGGAGTGGAAACACCATATATTTT,CASSPWGTGGSGNTIYF
TRBD1,TRBV7-9,14,TRBJ1-2,-,TGTGCCAGCAGCTTAGTAGGACAGGGGGATGGCTACACCTTC,CASSLVGQGDGYTF
-,TRBV6-1,15,TRBJ1-4,-,TGTGCCAGCAGTGAACGGCGGGGCACTAATGAAAAACTGTTTTTT,CASSERRGTNEKLFF
TRBD2,TRBV5-1,15,TRBJ2-1,-,TGCGCCAGCAGCGAGACTAGCGGGGGGAGGCATGAGCAGTTCTTC,CASSETSGGRHEQFF
-,TRBV30,14,TRBJ1-2,-,TGTGCCTGGAATCGGGACAAAGGAGCCTATGGCTACACCTTC,CAWNRDKGAYGYTF
TRBD2,TRBV3-1/TRBV3-2,13,TRBJ2-4,-,TGTGCCAGCAGCCTTCATAGCGGGGGGATTCAGTACTTC,CASSLHSGGIQYF
TRBD2,TRBV3-1/TRBV3-2,19,TRBJ2-3,-,TGTGCCAGCACCCAATTCGGACTAGCGGGGGGTCCTTTCACAGATACGCAGTATTTT,CASTQFGLAGGPFTDTQYF
TRBD2,TRBV5-6,13,TRBJ2-1,-,TGTGCCAGCAGCTTTGGACTAGCGGGGCCAGGGTTCTTC,CASSFGLAGPGFF
TRBD2,TRBV6-6,16,TRBJ2-5,-,TGTGCCAGCAGTTATCAGACTAGCGGGGGCCAAGAGACCCAGTACTTC,CASSYQTSGGQETQYF
-,TRBV5-1,15,TRBJ1-1,-,TGCGCCAGCAGCTTGTCCCCAGGGGCAGACACTGAAGCTTTCTTT,CASSLSPGADTEAFF
-,TRBV25-1,15,TRBJ1-1,-,TGTGCCAGCAGTGGAAGCTCGGGGGTGAACACTGAAGCTTTCTTT,CASSGSSGVNTEAFF
TRBD2,TRBV5-1,13,TRBJ2-2,-,TGCGCCAGCAACACGGGAGGTACCGGGGAGCTGTTTTTT,CASNTGGTGELFF
TRBD1,TRBV23-1,14,TRBJ2-7,-,TGCGCCAGCAAAGGGGGCGCGAGCTCCTACGAGCAGTACTTC,CASKGGASSYEQYF
-,TRBV5-4,15,TRBJ1-2,-,TGTGCCAGCAGCTTCCCTACCGCTTCTGGCTATGGCTACACCTTC,CASSFPTASGYGYTF
-,TRBV9,14,TRBJ2-6,-,TGTGCCAGCAGCGCCCACCCCAGACGGAGCGACTTGACTTTC,CASSAHPRRSDLTF
-,TRBV3-1/TRBV3-2,14,TRBJ2-7,-,TGTGCCAGCAGCCAACTAGCGACCTCCTACGAGCAGTACTTC,CASSQLATSYEQYF
TRBD2,TRBV7-2,14,TRBJ2-1,-,TGTGCCAGCAGCCTGGGACTAGGATACAATGAGCAGTTCTTC,CASSLGLGYNEQFF
-,TRBV10-1,13,TRBJ2-7,-,TGCGCCAGCAGTGAGTCCCCAGCCTACGAGCAGTACTTC,CASSESPAYEQYF
-,TRBV6-4,14,TRBJ2-3,-,TGTGCCAGCAGTGAGGGGGCTAGTGGGGATACGCAGTATTTT,CASSEGASGDTQYF
TRBD1,TRBV10-1,14,TRBJ2-7,-,TGCGCCAGCAGTGACAAACAGGGGACCTACGAGCAGTACTTC,CASSDKQGTYEQYF
-,TRBV6-5,12,TRBJ1-4,few,TGTGCCAGCAGCGCCGGGGGTGAAAAACTGTTTTTT,CASSAGGEKLFF
-,TRBV7-8,17,TRBJ2-5,-,TGTGCCAGCAGCTATATACTTAAAGGCAGGGCACAAGAGACCCAGTACTTC,CASSYILKGRAQETQYF
-,TRBV7-3,15,TRBJ2-3,-,TGTGCCAGCAGCCAATTTAGGGGTACGGCAGATACGCAGTATTTT,CASSQFRGTADTQYF
-,TRBV5-4,18,TRBJ1-5,few,TGTGCCAGCAGCGTGGGGGGCGACAATCCGCTTAGCAATCAGCCCCAGCATTTT,CASSVGGDNPLSNQPQHF
TRBD1,TRBV5-1,14,TRBJ1-2,-,TGCGCCAGCAGCTTGGAGACAGGGGGTGATGGCTACACCTTC,CASSLETGGDGYTF
-,TRBV25-1,15,TRBJ1-1,-,TGTGCCAGCAGTGGGAGGGAGGGTGAAAACACTGAAGCTTTCTTT,CASSGREGENTEAFF
-,TRBV7-3,14,TRBJ2-3,-,TGTGCCAGCAGCTTAATCGGGGGCACAGATACGCAGTATTTT,CASSLIGGTDTQYF
-,TRBV29-1,13,TRBJ2-5,-,TGCAGCGTTGAATGGCCGAAAGAAGAGACCCAGTACTTC,CSVEWPKEETQYF
-,TRBV12-3/TRBV12-4,12,TRBJ1-1,few,TGTGCCAGCAGTCTTTATAACACTGAAGCTTTCTTT,CASSLYNTEAFF
-,TRBV7-2,15,TRBJ2-3,-,TGTGCCAGCAGCTTACAGGGGTCTCGCACAGATACGCAGTATTTT,CASSLQGSRTDTQYF
-,TRBV7-9,14,TRBJ1-6,-,TGTGCCAGCAGCTTAGACAGATCTTCGTCACCCCTCCACTTT,CASSLDRSSSPLHF
TRBD2,TRBV6-2/TRBV6-3,17,TRBJ2-3,-,TGTGCCAGCAGTTACCTTCTAAGGGCGGGGGGCACAGATACGCAGTATTTT,CASSYLLRAGGTDTQYF
-,TRBV13,14,TRBJ1-6,-,TGTGCCAGCAGCCAAGGGGTCTTGAATTCACCCCTCCACTTT,CASSQGVLNSPLHF